This T cell receptor beta chain was captured by sequencing in a study of siplizumab effects on memory and regulatory T cells. The repertoire was sequenced with immunoSEQ multiplex PCR; TCRdb's copy has only in-frame clones and lacks some. The sample includes roughly 82,000 clones, 80% to 90% of them seen just once. CDR3 length equals 11 residues. Germline V gives CDR1 LGHNA, CDR2 YSLEER. Trimming stripped 1 base from V and 6 bases from J, with 4 bases between. The receptor comes from a human donor in good health. Sequencing was performed on Tregs sorted from blood. This chain joins TRBV4-3 and TRBJ2-7; D is undetermined. This chain's CDR3 is CASSQGPEQYF. CDR3 DNA: TGCGCCAGCAGCCAAGGACCCGAGCAGTACTTC.